The 8 T cell receptor beta chains below all came from one sample that was sequenced in a study of blood T cell repertoires in COVID-19. Only in-frame clones appear in the TCRdb table, and some are missing; sequencing was by immunoSEQ multiplex PCR. The data contain more than 120,000 clones, 84% of them singletons. The sequenced sample consisted of peripheral blood. Receptors originate from a human donor in a cohort sampled during active COVID-19.

The gene calls are TRBV10-3 and TRBJ2-6; D uncertain. This CDR3 is 14 amino acids long. Germline V gene lookup returns CDR1 ENHRY and CDR2 SYGVKD. V was trimmed by 3 bases and J by 4 bases, leaving 7 bases between them. The DNA of the CDR3 is TGTGCCATCAGTGAAGAGGAGGGGGCCAACGTCCTGACTTTC. It yields the protein CAISEEEGANVLTF.

This chain joins TRBV27 and TRBJ2-1; TRBD2 matches 9 bases. With 1 base clipped from V and 7 bases from J, the junction kept 20 bases outside the gene matches. Per germline, CDR1 MNHEY and CDR2 SMNVEV (reference sequence). This CDR3 region has 20 residues. The CDR3 DNA sequence: TGTGCCAGCAGTTTATTCCGACCTAGGCGGGAGGGCCCCGAGCGGAATGAGCAGTTCTTC. Its translation is CASSLFRPRREGPERNEQFF.

The chain employs TRBV5-4 and TRBJ1-2, with D possibly matching TRBD1 (6 bases). Germline loops: CDR1 SGHNT, CDR2 YYREEE (reference sequence). Trimming took 2 bases from V and 4 from J, leaving 15 bases between them. This CDR3 region has 15 residues. The CDR3 coding sequence is TGTGCCAGCAGCTTTAGTACGGGACATAGCTATGGCTACACCTTC. Amino acids: CASSFSTGHSYGYTF.

This clone was picked up one time. The gene calls are TRBV29-1 and TRBJ1-2, with TRBD1 matching 7 bases. V lost 5 bases, J lost 4 bases, and 4 bases stayed unmatched. The CDR3 is made up of 12 amino acids. Per germline, CDR1 SQVTM and CDR2 ANQGSEA. The DNA for the CDR3 is TGCAGCGTTCGACAGGGCCCCTATGGCTACACCTTC. Its translation: CSVRQGPYGYTF. Full variable domain (outside the CDR3, taken from reference TRBV29-1 and TRBJ1-2): SAVISQKPSRDICQRGTSLTIQCQVDSQVTMMFWYRQQPGQSLTLIATANQGSEATYESGFVIDKFPISRPNLTFSTLTVSNMSPEDSSIYLCSVRQGPYGYTFGSGTRLTVV.

V usage is TRBV6-1 and J usage is TRBJ1-5; D is undetermined. CDR3 length: 13 residues. CDR1 and CDR2 (germline): MNHNS, SASEGT. Trimming took off 2 bases at V and 7 bases at J, with 9 bases between the two ends. In DNA form, the CDR3 reads TGTGCCAGCAGTGAATCGGGGTGGCAGCCCCAGCATTTT. Protein: CASSESGWQPQHF.

The V gene is TRBV29-1, the J gene TRBJ2-5; TRBD2 might be the D (6 bases). Germline loops: CDR1 SQVTM, CDR2 ANQGSEA. V lost 0 bases, J lost 5 bases, and 16 bases lay in between. The CDR3 extends over 15 amino acids. The CDR3 here is CSVEDRRGGTETQYF. CDR3 DNA sequence: TGCAGCGTTGAAGATCGGAGGGGCGGGACGGAGACCCAGTACTTC.

This chain uses TRBV3-1 (or the pseudogene TRBV3-2) with TRBJ2-7; TRBD2 matches at 10 bases. This CDR3 has 15 amino acids. V lost 1 base to trimming and J lost 6 bases; unmatched junction nucleotides: 6. CDR1 and CDR2 (germline): LGHDT, YNNKEL (reference sequence). The CDR3 here is CASSQAASGSREQYV. The CDR3 DNA sequence: TGTGCCAGCAGCCAAGCGGCTAGCGGGAGTCGCGAGCAGTACGTC.

The chain employs TRBV19 and TRBJ1-5; the D gene is possibly TRBD1 (5 bases). This CDR3 contains 12 residues. V dropped 10 bases and J dropped 3 bases, with 10 bases sitting between them. From germline, CDR1 is LNHDA and CDR2 SQIVND (reference sequence). The CDR3 DNA reads as TGTGCCACCCGGGACTTCAATCAGCCCCAGCATTTT. It yields the protein CATRDFNQPQHF.